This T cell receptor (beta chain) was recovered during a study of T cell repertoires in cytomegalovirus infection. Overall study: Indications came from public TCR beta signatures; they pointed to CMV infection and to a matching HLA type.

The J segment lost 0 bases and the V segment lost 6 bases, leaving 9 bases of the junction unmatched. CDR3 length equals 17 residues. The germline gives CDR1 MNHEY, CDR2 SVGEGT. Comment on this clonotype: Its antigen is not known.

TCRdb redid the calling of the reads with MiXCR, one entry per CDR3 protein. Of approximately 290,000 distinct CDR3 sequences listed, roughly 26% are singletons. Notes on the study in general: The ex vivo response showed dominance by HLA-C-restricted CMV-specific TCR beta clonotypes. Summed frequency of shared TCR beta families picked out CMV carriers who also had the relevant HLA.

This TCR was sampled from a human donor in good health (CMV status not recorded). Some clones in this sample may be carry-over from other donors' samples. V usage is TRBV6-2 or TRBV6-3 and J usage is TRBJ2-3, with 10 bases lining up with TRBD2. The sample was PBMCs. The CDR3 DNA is TGTGCCAGCAGAAGAGCGGGACTAGCGACTAGCACAGATACGCAGTATTTT. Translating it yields CASRRAGLATSTDTQYF.